This TCR beta chain comes out of a study of shared clonotypes between healthy human individuals. Overall study context: CD4 naive cells filled three plates per donor, CD4 memory three, CD8 naive two and CD8 memory one.

This CDR3 contains 15 residues. Trimming cost V 1 base and J 0 bases, with 9 bases left between them. In germline, CDR1 is SQVTM, CDR2 ANQGSEA. Here immunoSEQ multiplex PCR was the method, and the copy in TCRdb shows in-frame clones only, minus some. The profile shows over 300,000 clones, roughly 84% of them singletons. The chain recombines TRBV29-1 with TRBJ2-2; tentatively, D is TRBD2 (6 bases). Material: memory CD8+ T cells sorted from blood. Described subset: CD45RO+ cells pooled with CCR7-negative TemRA cells. The receptor comes from a man between 18 and 29 years old in good health. The CDR3 DNA is TGCAGCGTTGAAGGCGGGGATTCGAACACCGGGGAGCTGTTTTTT. Translation gives CSVEGGDSNTGELFF.